Shown below are 20 T cell receptor beta chains from a single sample sequenced in a study of technical replicates of blood from a handful of donors. Method: immunoSEQ multiplex PCR; TCRdb's copy keeps in-frame clones and lacks some. Of about 94,000 clones in the sample, 95% were seen once. The sample comprised T cells isolated from PBMCs. The receptors originated from a human donor in good health.

The rearrangement uses TRBV19 and TRBJ1-3; no clear D. Germline values: CDR1 LNHDA, CDR2 SQIVND (reference sequence). The V end was cut by 3 bases, the J end by 1 base, with 10 bases between. The CDR3 consists of 15 residues. The CDR3 region has the DNA TGTGCCAGTAGTATCCCCCGACTATCTGGAAACACCATATATTTT. Its protein product is CASSIPRLSGNTIYF. Based on the CDR3 plus reference TRBV19 and TRBJ1-3, the full variable domain is DGGITQSPKYLFRKEGQNVTLSCEQNLNHDAMYWYRQDPGQGLRLIYYSQIVNDFQKGDIAEGYSVSREKKESFPLTVTSAQKNPTAFYLCASSIPRLSGNTIYFGEGSWLTVV.

The chain links TRBV5-6 to TRBJ2-2; no reliable D call. The germline V and J ends were trimmed by 4 bases and 4 bases, with 5 bases remaining between them. From germline, CDR1 is SGHDT and CDR2 YYEEEE. The CDR3 has 12 amino acids. CDR3 sequence reads: CASSRLTGELFF. In nucleotides, the CDR3 is TGTGCCAGCAGCCGACTCACCGGGGAGCTGTTTTTT.

The chain recombines TRBV6-6 with TRBJ2-5, with no clear D. TRBJ2-7 explains the end of the DNA better; the J call may be wrong. The CDR3 is made up of 12 amino acids. Germline V CDR1 and CDR2: MNHNY, SVGAGI (reference sequence). CDR3 coding DNA: TGTGCCAGCGCGAGTACCTCCTACGAGCAGTACTTC. It codes for CASASTSYEQYF.

J is TRBJ2-3 and V is TRBV5-1; 10 bases align to TRBD1. CDR1 and CDR2 (germline): SGHRS, YFSETQ. The CDR3 is 14 amino acids. The junction had 3 bases not matched to a gene; V was cut back by 3 bases and J by 5 bases. CDR3 amino acids: CASSSGTGEDTQYF. DNA of the CDR3: TGCGCCAGCAGCTCCGGGACAGGGGAAGATACGCAGTATTTT.

This chain joins TRBV30 and TRBJ1-1; D unresolved. Germline V CDR1 and CDR2: GTSNPN, SVGIG (reference sequence). The CDR3 loop spans 12 amino acids. Trimming took off 2 bases at V and 7 bases at J, with 11 bases between the two ends. CDR3 sequence: CAWSPPGYEAFF. CDR3 DNA: TGTGCCTGGAGTCCACCGGGATATGAAGCTTTCTTT.

The chain uses TRBV10-3 and TRBJ2-5; the D gene is possibly TRBD2 (5 bases). CDR3 length: 16 amino acids. V was clipped by 4 bases and J by 5 bases, with 20 bases between them. Germline V gene lookup returns CDR1 ENHRY and CDR2 SYGVKD. CDR3 coding DNA: TGTGCCATCAGTGTCGGGGTAGGAGTGGGTATGGAGACCCAGTACTTC. It encodes CAISVGVGVGMETQYF.

This chain connects TRBV28 to TRBJ2-3, with a weak D call TRBD1 (6 bases). CDR1 and CDR2 from the germline V gene are MDHEN and SYDVKM. The CDR3 is 16 amino acids. Trimming took 9 bases from V and 7 from J, leaving 26 bases between them. The CDR3 region is CASLAIEGPQGNTQYF. CDR3 nucleotide sequence: TGTGCCAGTCTGGCTATCGAGGGGCCCCAGGGGAATACGCAGTATTTT.

This clone was picked up a small number of times. This chain connects TRBV4-1 to TRBJ1-2, with D possibly being TRBD1 (6 bases). The V end lost 1 base, the J end lost 5 bases, and 14 bases lay between the germline ends. Germline loops: CDR1 MGHRA, CDR2 YSYEKL. The CDR3 is 15 residues long. CDR3 DNA: TGCGCCAGCAGCCAAGTACAGGGAGCCTCATATGGCTACACCTTC. Translated, it gives CASSQVQGASYGYTF.

This rearrangement joins TRBV18 to TRBJ1-5; 7 positions agree with TRBD1. The CDR3 loop spans 14 amino acids. J gave up 9 bases and V 4 bases, and 9 bases lay outside the gene matches. Germline V gene lookup returns CDR1 KGHSH and CDR2 LQKENI. The CDR3 loop is CASSREQGLGPQHF. The CDR3 DNA reads TGTGCCAGCTCACGTGAACAGGGGCTCGGGCCCCAGCATTTT.

The rearrangement links TRBV2 to TRBJ2-1; 8 positions agree with TRBD2. Germline V lookup: CDR1 SNHLY, CDR2 FYNNEI. The V and J ends lost 6 bases and 6 bases, in that order; junction bases with no gene match: 10. This CDR3 has 15 amino acids. The CDR3 sequence is CASREGLVVRNEQFF. The CDR3 DNA is TGTGCCAGCAGGGAGGGACTAGTCGTCCGCAATGAGCAGTTCTTC.

This clone has at least ten counts. The CDR3 coding sequence is TGTGCCAGCAGATGGAAGGGACTAGCGGACTTATCGGGGTACGAGCAGTACTTC. Translated, it gives CASRWKGLADLSGYEQYF. This sequence joins TRBV11-2 and TRBJ2-7; TRBD2 aligns across 11 bases. V shed 6 bases and J 4 bases; nucleotides not matched to a gene: 17. This CDR3 comprises 18 residues. CDR1 is SGHAT and CDR2 is FQNNGV in the germline V gene.

This clone appeared once. The chain links TRBV4-1 to TRBJ1-4; D may be TRBD1 (5 bases). CDR1 is MGHRA, CDR2 YSYEKL, per germline. The CDR3 sequence is 15 residues long. Deletions cut 0 bases from V and 5 bases from J, with 10 bases between. The CDR3 bases are TGCGCCAGCAGCCAAGACAGGGAGGTGAATGAAAAACTGTTTTTT. This translates into CASSQDREVNEKLFF.

Here the CDR3 DNA reads TGTGCCAGCAGCTTGGACAGGGTTAGTACTGAAGCTTTCTTT. Protein product: CASSLDRVSTEAFF. The genes are TRBV7-9 and TRBJ1-1; 8 nucleotides agree with TRBD1. This CDR3 has 14 amino acids. Germline values: CDR1 SEHNR, CDR2 FQNEAQ (reference sequence). V lost 3 bases, J lost 5 bases, and 5 bases stayed unmatched.

This chain links TRBV7-8 with TRBJ1-1; a possible D gene is TRBD1 (5 bases). This CDR3 comprises 14 residues. Germline CDR1 and CDR2: SGHVS and FQNEAQ. V was trimmed by 4 bases and J by 4 bases, leaving 13 bases between them. CDR3 sequence reads: CASSSFTGSTEAFF. The CDR3 bases are TGTGCCAGCAGCTCCTTTACAGGATCCACTGAAGCTTTCTTT.

V gene TRBV5-1 combines with J gene TRBJ2-1; tentatively, D is TRBD2 (6 bases). The V gene's germline CDR1 is SGHRS and CDR2 YFSETQ. This CDR3 has 15 amino acids. Trimming took off 5 bases at V and 6 bases at J, with 18 bases between the two ends. CDR3 region: CASRARGISGNEQFF. In DNA, the CDR3 is TGCGCCAGCAGGGCTCGGGGGATCTCGGGCAATGAGCAGTTCTTC.

The chain links TRBV5-1 to TRBJ1-1, with 7 bases fitting TRBD1. In germline, CDR1 is SGHRS, CDR2 YFSETQ. The CDR3 extends over 15 amino acids. V shed 4 bases, J shed 6 bases, and the junction held 12 bases outside the gene matches. This chain's CDR3 is CASSIGQELSAEAFF. The CDR3 DNA follows: TGCGCCAGCAGCATCGGACAGGAGCTTAGCGCTGAAGCTTTCTTT.

The V gene is TRBV2, the J gene TRBJ2-5; 12 bases are a match to TRBD2. Per the germline V gene, CDR1 is SNHLY and CDR2 is FYNNEI. The CDR3 loop spans 15 amino acids. Trimming cost V 5 bases and J 5 bases; bases outside gene matches: 6. CDR3 amino acids: CASSLRLAGVETQYF. CDR3 in DNA: TGTGCCAGCAGTCTCCGACTAGCGGGAGTTGAGACCCAGTACTTC.

This rearrangement joins TRBV6-5 to TRBJ1-5; D gene unclear. The germline V and J ends were trimmed by 6 bases and 2 bases, with 14 bases remaining between them. Germline V gene data show CDR1 as MNHEY and CDR2 as SVGAGI. The CDR3 extends over 15 amino acids. The CDR3 reads CASSRVGKGNQPQHF. Written as DNA, the CDR3 is TGTGCCAGCAGCCGAGTCGGGAAGGGCAATCAGCCCCAGCATTTT.

This rearrangement joins TRBV6-5 to TRBJ2-7; D is ambiguous. Trimming shortened V by 2 bases and J by 6 bases, and 11 bases separated the two germline ends. Germline CDR1 reads MNHEY; CDR2 reads SVGAGI. The CDR3 sequence is 13 residues long. DNA of the CDR3: TGTGCCAGCAGTTACGCAGGCCCGGTCGAGCAGTACTTC. Protein product: CASSYAGPVEQYF.

The chain has TRBV5-1 and TRBJ1-1, with D perhaps TRBD1 (5 bases). This CDR3 spans 14 amino acids. Germline V gene data show CDR1 as SGHRS and CDR2 as YFSETQ. V was clipped by 6 bases and J by 1 base, with 13 bases between them. This CDR3 is CASTRGGGNTEAFF. In DNA form, the CDR3 reads TGCGCCAGCACCCGGGGCGGGGGGAACACTGAAGCTTTCTTT.